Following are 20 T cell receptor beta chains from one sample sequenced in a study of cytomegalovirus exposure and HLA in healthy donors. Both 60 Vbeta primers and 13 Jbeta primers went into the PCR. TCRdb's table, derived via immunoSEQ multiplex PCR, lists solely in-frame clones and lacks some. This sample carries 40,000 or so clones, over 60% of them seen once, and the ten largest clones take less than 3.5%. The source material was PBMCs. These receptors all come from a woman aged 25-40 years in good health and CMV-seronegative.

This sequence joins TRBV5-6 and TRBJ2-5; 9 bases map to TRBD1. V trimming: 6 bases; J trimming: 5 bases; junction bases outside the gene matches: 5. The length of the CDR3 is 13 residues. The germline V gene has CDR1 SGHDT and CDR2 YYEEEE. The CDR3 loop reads CASNRGQGETQYF. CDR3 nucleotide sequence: TGTGCCAGCAATCGAGGACAGGGGGAGACCCAGTACTTC.

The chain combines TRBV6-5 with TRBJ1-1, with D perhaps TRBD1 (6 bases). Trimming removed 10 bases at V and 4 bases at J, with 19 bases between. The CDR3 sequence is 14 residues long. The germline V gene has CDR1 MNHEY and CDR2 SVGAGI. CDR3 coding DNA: TGTGCCACCCGCAACAGGTACAGGGTCACTGAAGCTTTCTTT. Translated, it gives CATRNRYRVTEAFF.

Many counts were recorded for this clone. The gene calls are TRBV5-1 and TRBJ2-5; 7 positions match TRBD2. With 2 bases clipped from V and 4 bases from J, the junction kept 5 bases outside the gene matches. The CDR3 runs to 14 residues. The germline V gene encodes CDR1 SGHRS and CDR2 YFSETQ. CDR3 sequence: CASSLVGRGETQYF. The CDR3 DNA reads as TGCGCCAGCAGCTTAGTAGGGAGGGGAGAGACCCAGTACTTC.

For the CDR3, the DNA is TGTGCCAGCAGCTCTTCTAGCTATACGCAGTATTTT. This sequence encodes CASSSSSYTQYF. V and J are TRBV7-2 and TRBJ2-3; weak D call: TRBD2 (5 bases). The germline CDR1 and CDR2 sequences are SGHTA and FQGNSA. The CDR3 runs to 12 residues. V was shortened by 4 bases and J by 7 bases, with 9 bases between the two germline ends. The full variable domain, in which reference TRBV7-2 and TRBJ2-3 provide the parts outside the CDR3, is GAGVSQSPSNKVTEKGKDVELRCDPISGHTALYWYRQSLGQGLEFLIYFQGNSAPDKSGLPSDRFSAERTGGSVSTLTIQRTQQEDSAVYLCASSSSSYTQYFGPGTRLTVL.

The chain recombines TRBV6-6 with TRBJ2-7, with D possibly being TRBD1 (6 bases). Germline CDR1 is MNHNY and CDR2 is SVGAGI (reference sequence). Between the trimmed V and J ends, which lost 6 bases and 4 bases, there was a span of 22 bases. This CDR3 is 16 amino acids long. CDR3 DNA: TGTGCCAGCAGAGCCTCGGGCCGGGACACTACTTACGAGCAGTACTTC. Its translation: CASRASGRDTTYEQYF.

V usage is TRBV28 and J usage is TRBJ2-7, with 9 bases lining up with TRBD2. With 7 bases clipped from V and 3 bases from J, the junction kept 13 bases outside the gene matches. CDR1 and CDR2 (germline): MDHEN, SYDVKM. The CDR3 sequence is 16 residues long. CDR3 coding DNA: TGTGCCAGCACCCCGGCGGCGGGAGGGCCGTTCTACGAGCAGTACTTC. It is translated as CASTPAAGGPFYEQYF. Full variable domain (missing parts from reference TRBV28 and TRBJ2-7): DVKVTQSSRYLVKRTGEKVFLECVQDMDHENMFWYRQDPGLGLRLIYFSYDVKMKEKGDIPEGYSVSREKKERFSLILESASTNQTSMYLCASTPAAGGPFYEQYFGPGTRLTVT.

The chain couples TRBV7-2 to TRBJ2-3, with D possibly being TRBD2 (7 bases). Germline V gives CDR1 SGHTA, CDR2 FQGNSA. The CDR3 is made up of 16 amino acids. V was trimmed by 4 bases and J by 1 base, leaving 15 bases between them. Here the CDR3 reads CASSWGPLAGTDTQYF. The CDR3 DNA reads TGTGCCAGCAGCTGGGGGCCTCTAGCGGGCACAGATACGCAGTATTTT.

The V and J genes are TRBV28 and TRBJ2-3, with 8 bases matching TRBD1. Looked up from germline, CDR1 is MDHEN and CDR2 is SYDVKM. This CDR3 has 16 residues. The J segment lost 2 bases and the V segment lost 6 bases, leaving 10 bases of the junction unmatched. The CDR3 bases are TGTGCCAGCAGCCTCACAGGGGGGCGGGACACAGATACGCAGTATTTT. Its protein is CASSLTGGRDTDTQYF.

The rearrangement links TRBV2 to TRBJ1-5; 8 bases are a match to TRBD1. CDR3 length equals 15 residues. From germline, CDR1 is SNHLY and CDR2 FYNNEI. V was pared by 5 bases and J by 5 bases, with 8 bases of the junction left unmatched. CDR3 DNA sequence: TGTGCCAGCAGTCATCGTTCGACAGGGGATCAGCCCCAGCATTTT. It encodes CASSHRSTGDQPQHF.

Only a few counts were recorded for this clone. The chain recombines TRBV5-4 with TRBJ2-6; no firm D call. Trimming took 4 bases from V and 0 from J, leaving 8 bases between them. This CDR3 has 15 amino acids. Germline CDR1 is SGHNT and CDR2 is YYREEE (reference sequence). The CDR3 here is CASSPPGSGANVLTF. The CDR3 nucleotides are TGTGCCAGCAGCCCCCCCGGCTCTGGGGCCAACGTCCTGACTTTC.

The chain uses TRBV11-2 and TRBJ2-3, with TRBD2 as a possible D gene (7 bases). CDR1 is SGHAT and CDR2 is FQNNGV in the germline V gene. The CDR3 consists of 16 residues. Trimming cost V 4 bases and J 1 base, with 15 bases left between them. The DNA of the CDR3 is TGTGCCAGCAGCTCATTGTCGGGGGGCGGCACAGATACGCAGTATTTT. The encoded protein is CASSSLSGGGTDTQYF.

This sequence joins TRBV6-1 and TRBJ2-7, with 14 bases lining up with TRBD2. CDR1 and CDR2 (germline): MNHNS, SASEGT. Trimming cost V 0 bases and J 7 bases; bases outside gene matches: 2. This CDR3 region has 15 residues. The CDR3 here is CASSEAGLAGEEQYF. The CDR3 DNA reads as TGTGCCAGCAGTGAAGCGGGACTAGCGGGGGAGGAGCAGTACTTC.

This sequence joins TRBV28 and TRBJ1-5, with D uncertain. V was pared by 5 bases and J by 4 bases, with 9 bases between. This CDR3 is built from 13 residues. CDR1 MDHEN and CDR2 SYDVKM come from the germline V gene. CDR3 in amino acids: CASSPPGNQPQHF. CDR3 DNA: TGTGCCAGCAGTCCCCCGGGGAATCAGCCCCAGCATTTT.

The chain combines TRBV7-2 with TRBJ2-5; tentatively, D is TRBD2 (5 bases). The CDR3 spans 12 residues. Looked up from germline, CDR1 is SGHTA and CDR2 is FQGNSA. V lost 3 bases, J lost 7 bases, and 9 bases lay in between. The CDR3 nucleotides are TGTGCCAGCAGCTTCGAGGGTCCGACCCAGTACTTC. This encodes CASSFEGPTQYF.

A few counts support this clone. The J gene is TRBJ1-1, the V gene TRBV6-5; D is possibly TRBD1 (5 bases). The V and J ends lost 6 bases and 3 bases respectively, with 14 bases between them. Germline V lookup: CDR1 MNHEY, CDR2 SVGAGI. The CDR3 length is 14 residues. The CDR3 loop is CASSSRAWDTEAFF. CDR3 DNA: TGTGCCAGCAGCTCCAGGGCTTGGGACACTGAAGCTTTCTTT.

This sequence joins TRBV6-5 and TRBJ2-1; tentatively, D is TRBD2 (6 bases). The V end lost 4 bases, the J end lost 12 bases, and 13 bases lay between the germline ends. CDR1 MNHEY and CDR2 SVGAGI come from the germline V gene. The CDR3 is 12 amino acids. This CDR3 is CASSSAEGGQFF. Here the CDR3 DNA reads TGTGCCAGCAGTTCGGCGGAGGGCGGGCAGTTCTTC.

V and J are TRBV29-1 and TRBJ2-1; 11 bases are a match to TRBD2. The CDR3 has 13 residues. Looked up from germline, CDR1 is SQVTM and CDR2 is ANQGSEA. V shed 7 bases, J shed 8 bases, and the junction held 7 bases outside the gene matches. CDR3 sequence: CSAKGLAAYEQFF. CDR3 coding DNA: TGCAGCGCGAAGGGACTAGCGGCATATGAGCAGTTCTTC.

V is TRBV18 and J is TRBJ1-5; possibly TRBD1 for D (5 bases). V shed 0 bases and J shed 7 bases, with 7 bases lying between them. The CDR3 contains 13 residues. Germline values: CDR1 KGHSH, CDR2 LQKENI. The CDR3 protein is CASSPPGGQPQHF. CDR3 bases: TGTGCCAGCTCACCACCGGGGGGGCAGCCCCAGCATTTT.

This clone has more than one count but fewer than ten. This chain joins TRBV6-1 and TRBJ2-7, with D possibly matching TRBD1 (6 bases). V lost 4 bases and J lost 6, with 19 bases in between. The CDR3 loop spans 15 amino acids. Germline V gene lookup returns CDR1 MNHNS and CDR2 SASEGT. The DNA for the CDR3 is TGTGCCAGCAGTGGGCTTCCGGGACAAAGTTCCGAGCAGTACTTC. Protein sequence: CASSGLPGQSSEQYF.

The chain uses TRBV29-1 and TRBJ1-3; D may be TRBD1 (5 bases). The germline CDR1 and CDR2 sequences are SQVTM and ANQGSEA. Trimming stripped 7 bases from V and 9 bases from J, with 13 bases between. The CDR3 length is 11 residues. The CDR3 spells CSGTNRGTIYF. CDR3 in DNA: TGCAGCGGGACTAATAGGGGCACCATATATTTT.